Below, one TCR beta chain is given with its context. Its specificity is not known. It was through 5'RACE template switching that TCR cDNA was made, with a universal primer site and UMIs added. One entry per CDR3 protein results from TCRdb running MiXCR on the 5' RACE reads. Of about 300,000 distinct CDR3 sequences in the sample, approximately 10% were seen once. The record originates from a study of T cells after yellow fever vaccination. Study details: Where fractions had low cell numbers, libraries were prepared from them with the SMART-Seq v4 Ultra Low Input RNA kit.

Germline V gene lookup returns CDR1 SGDLS and CDR2 YYNGEE. The V end lost 2 bases, the J end lost 4 bases, and 12 bases lay between the germline ends. The CDR3 covers 14 residues. Overall study results and limits: A secondary response was less intense yet reached its peak sooner, at day 5 versus 15. Abundant contaminating clonotypes from the bulk population could appear in FACS-sorted repertoires.

The rearrangement uses TRBV9 and TRBJ2-5; perhaps TRBD2 as D (5 bases). This specimen consisted of CD4+ T cells sorted from PBMCs, obtained 5 days after the yellow fever booster vaccination. This TCR derives from a man in his late teens or twenties who received the YFV17D yellow fever vaccine. Here the CDR3 reads CASSVGVGAETQYF. CDR3 bases: TGTGCCAGCAGCGTCGGGGTGGGAGCAGAGACCCAGTACTTC.